Listed below are T cell receptor beta chains from one sample, sequenced in a study of shared clonotypes between healthy human individuals. TCRdb keeps only in-frame clones here, not all; method: immunoSEQ multiplex PCR. The data show nearly 2 million clones, with roughly 95% seen just once and approximately 1.2% held by the top ten. What was sequenced was naive CD8+ T cells sorted from blood. The origin of the receptors is a young man in good health. CDR3s include the opening cysteine and the closing phenylalanine or tryptophan. D genes are given only for firm matches. Size is stated for part of the rows, as once, few or many counts, or as a class when the clone is expanded.

D	V	size	J	CDR3	DNA
-	TRBV19	once	TRBJ1-1	CASSIGGGDEAFF	TGTGCCAGTAGTATAGGGGGAGGCGATGAAGCTTTCTTT
-	TRBV29-1	-	TRBJ1-2	CSVEEQVSNYGYTF	TGCAGCGTTGAAGAGCAGGTATCTAACTATGGCTACACCTTC
TRBD1	TRBV15	-	TRBJ2-1	CATSRGTGGNEQFF	TGTGCCACCAGCAGAGGGACAGGGGGCAATGAGCAGTTCTTC
-	TRBV27	-	TRBJ2-1	CASSPNTAGSYNEQFF	TGTGCCAGCAGTCCCAACACCGCTGGCTCCTACAATGAGCAGTTCTTC
-	TRBV29-1	-	TRBJ2-5	CSVQGLRETQYF	TGCAGCGTTCAGGGATTACGAGAGACCCAGTACTTC
-	TRBV7-9	-	TRBJ2-7	CASSWTDYEQYF	TGTGCCAGCAGCTGGACAGACTACGAGCAGTACTTC
-	TRBV6-5	-	TRBJ2-7	CASSTALNSEQYF	TGTGCCAGCAGTACCGCCCTGAACTCCGAGCAGTACTTC
TRBD2	TRBV15	-	TRBJ2-1	CATSETSGSVDEQFF	TGTGCCACCAGCGAGACTAGCGGGAGTGTCGATGAGCAGTTCTTC
-	TRBV23-1	-	TRBJ1-5	CASSQWLVNQPQHF	TGCGCCAGCAGTCAGTGGCTTGTCAATCAGCCCCAGCATTTT
-	TRBV7-6	-	TRBJ1-4	CASSSWTRGGTNEKLFF	TGTGCCAGCAGCTCTTGGACAAGAGGGGGAACTAATGAAAAACTGTTTTTT
TRBD1	TRBV6-5	-	TRBJ2-2	CASSWGQGAIGELFF	TGTGCCAGCAGTTGGGGACAGGGGGCGATCGGGGAGCTGTTTTTT
-	TRBV7-9	-	TRBJ2-7	CASSWGPSGAEQYF	TGTGCCAGCAGCTGGGGACCTTCTGGGGCCGAGCAGTACTTC